The 20 T cell receptor beta chains in this list originate from one sample, sequenced in a study of tumor-infiltrating lymphocytes in oesophageal squamous cell carcinoma. TCRdb ran MiXCR on the PCR reads and lists one entry per CDR3 protein. Among about 20,000 distinct CDR3 sequences listed, around 43% were seen once. The sample taken for sequencing was normal esophageal tissue next to the tumor. These receptor sequences come from a male donor with esophageal squamous cell carcinoma.

Turning to this clonotype: As the CDR3 is not closed by the conserved phenylalanine or tryptophan, this likely results from a read error. V gene TRBV7-4 combines with J gene TRBJ2-2; maybe TRBD1 (6 bases). The last part of the DNA fits TRBJ1-1 better; the J call may be wrong. CDR3 length: 16 residues. Looked up from germline, CDR1 is SGHVT and CDR2 is SQSDAQ. The CDR3 reads CASSSFSGGRDTEAFC. In DNA form, the CDR3 reads TGTGCCAGCAGCTCCTTCTCGGGGGGGCGGGACACTGAAGCTTTCTGT.

This clonotype was recorded many times. The CDR3 protein is CASSSFRTANTGELFF. The CDR3 nucleotides are TGTGCCAGCAGCTCCTTCCGGACAGCGAACACCGGGGAGCTGTTTTTT. This chain links TRBV12-3 or TRBV12-4 with TRBJ2-2; D is possibly TRBD1 (6 bases). Between the trimmed V and J ends, which lost 6 bases and 0 bases, there was a span of 14 bases. The CDR3 totals 16 residues.

This clonotype has a count of ten or more. The CDR3 DNA reads TGTGCCAGCAGCCCGATGGGGGGGGTCCACGAGCAGTACTTC. Residues: CASSPMGGVHEQYF. The rearrangement uses TRBV7-3 and TRBJ2-5, with 7 nucleotides matching TRBD2. The DNA end is a closer match to TRBJ2-7, so the J assignment may be wrong. The germline V gene has CDR1 SGHTA and CDR2 FQGTGA. This CDR3 region has 14 residues.

There are many counts of this clonotype. The CDR3 sequence is CASSFGQGLAKNIQYF. Here the CDR3 DNA reads TGTGCCAGCAGTTTCGGACAAGGTTTAGCCAAAAACATTCAGTACTTC. V usage is TRBV12-3 or TRBV12-4 and J usage is TRBJ2-4, with TRBD1 as a possible D gene (5 bases). The CDR3 runs 16 residues. The V gene lost 3 bases and the J gene lost 0 bases, with 12 bases spanning the gap.

This chain links TRBV7-9 with TRBJ1-1; D gene uncertain. Gene TRBJ1-3 matches the end of the DNA better, so the J call may be wrong. CDR1 and CDR2 (germline): SEHNR, FQNEAQ (reference sequence). CDR3 length: 16 residues. Here the CDR3 DNA reads TGTGCCAGCAGCTCCCCCCCGTCAGTCTCTGGAAACACCATATATTTT. Translating it yields CASSSPPSVSGNTIYF.

By sample share, this clonotype is medium-sized. The V gene is TRBV11-1, the J gene TRBJ2-1; a weak D match, TRBD1 (6 bases). This CDR3 comprises 14 residues. Germline V lookup: CDR1 SGHAT, CDR2 FQDESV (reference sequence). Trimming left V 3 bases short and J 2 bases short, with 8 bases between. CDR3 nucleotide sequence: TGTGCCAGCAGCTTTCGGGACACCTACAATGAGCAGTTCTTC. Its protein product is CASSFRDTYNEQFF.

This clonotype came up many times. The junction differs from germline at one of its ends, possibly a read error. This rearrangement joins TRBV6-1 to TRBJ1-6, with TRBD1 matching 8 bases. Germline V gene lookup returns CDR1 MNHNS and CDR2 SASEGT. This CDR3 has 15 amino acids. The CDR3 DNA is TGTGCCAGCAGTGACCAGGGGGCGGATAATTCACCCCTCCACTTC. It yields the protein CASSDQGADNSPLHF.

Here the CDR3 DNA reads TGTGCCAGCAGCCCGCCTCGTTTCGGGATTAATGAAAAACTGTTTTTT. Protein: CASSPPRFGINEKLFF. This chain connects TRBV7-2 to TRBJ1-4, with unresolved D. V was clipped by 5 bases and J by 4 bases, with 17 bases between them. CDR1 SGHTA and CDR2 FQGNSA come from the germline V gene. The CDR3 has 16 residues.

The CDR3 here is CASSFSGGPQETQYF. Here the CDR3 DNA reads TGTGCCAGCAGTTTCAGCGGGGGCCCCCAAGAGACCCAGTACTTC. The V and J genes are TRBV12-3 or TRBV12-4 and TRBJ2-7; TRBD2 aligns across 8 bases. The DNA matches TRBJ2-5 better at its end, which makes the J call doubtful. CDR3 length: 15 residues.

This clonotype was seen many times. V gene TRBV11-2 combines with J gene TRBJ2-7; the D is unclear. CDR1 SGHAT and CDR2 FQNNGV come from the germline V gene. This CDR3 comprises 16 residues. Between the trimmed V and J ends, which lost 4 bases and 1 base, there was a span of 17 bases. CDR3 in DNA: TGTGCCAGCAGCTCCGAACCGGGCGAAGGATCCTACGAGCAGTACTTC. Its protein is CASSSEPGEGSYEQYF. The variable domain in full, with the rest retrieved from reference TRBV11-2 and TRBJ2-7, is EAGVAQSPRYKIIEKRQSVAFWCNPISGHATLYWYQQILGQGPKLLIQFQNNGVVDDSQLPKDRFSAERLKGVDSTLKIQPAKLEDSAVYLCASSSEPGEGSYEQYFGPGTRLTVT.

This clonotype is judged medium-sized. The chain combines TRBV7-9 with TRBJ2-3, with D unclear. The CDR3 consists of 13 residues. Germline CDR1 is SEHNR and CDR2 is FQNEAQ (reference sequence). Trimming shortened V by 5 bases and J by 9 bases, and 15 bases separated the two germline ends. The CDR3 region is CASSVLTEVTQYF. Here the CDR3 DNA reads TGTGCCAGCAGCGTATTGACCGAAGTGACGCAGTATTTT.

This clonotype was seen many times. This chain joins TRBV28 and TRBJ1-2; perhaps TRBD1 as D (5 bases). This CDR3 contains 14 residues. The V gene lost 4 bases and the J gene lost 2 bases, with 11 bases spanning the gap. Germline assignment: CDR1 MDHEN and CDR2 SYDVKM. CDR3 region: CASSYRRFNYGYTF. DNA for the CDR3: TGTGCCAGCAGTTACAGGCGCTTCAACTATGGCTACACCTTC.

The J gene is TRBJ2-5, the V gene TRBV5-5; TRBD2 matches at 7 bases. This CDR3 is 15 amino acids long. Germline V lookup: CDR1 SGHKS, CDR2 YYEKEE (reference sequence). V was pared by 3 bases and J by 4 bases, with 9 bases of the junction left unmatched. In DNA, the CDR3 is TGTGCCAGCAGCTCGACGCTGGGGGGGGGAGAGACCCAGTACTTC. Its translation: CASSSTLGGGETQYF.

This clonotype has a single count. The genes are TRBV7-2 and TRBJ1-2; weak D call: TRBD1 (5 bases). Gene TRBJ2-6 matches the end of the DNA better, so the J call may be wrong. In germline, CDR1 is SGHTA, CDR2 FQGNSA. The CDR3 is 17 amino acids. The CDR3 sequence is CASSRKWGPAGANVLTF. The CDR3 DNA sequence: TGTGCCAGCAGCCGCAAGTGGGGCCCCGCTGGGGCCAACGTCCTGACTTTC.

This clonotype ranks as medium-sized. The V and J genes are TRBV7-2 and TRBJ2-7, with D perhaps TRBD1 (5 bases). The CDR3 runs to 16 residues. The V gene's germline CDR1 is SGHTA and CDR2 FQGNSA. The V end was cut by 5 bases, the J end by 0 bases, with 17 bases between. Here the CDR3 DNA reads TGTGCCAGCAGCCGAACGACAGTACAGAGCTCCTACGAGCAGTACTTC. Translating it yields CASSRTTVQSSYEQYF.

The gene calls are TRBV11-3 and TRBJ1-1; 9 nucleotides agree with TRBD1. The better agreement between TRBJ2-3 and the DNA end casts doubt on the J call. Germline values: CDR1 SGHNT, CDR2 YENEEA. This CDR3 is 15 amino acids long. CDR3 DNA: TGTGCCAGCAGCCACCGGGACAGGGACACAGATACGCAGTATTTT. Translated: CASSHRDRDTDTQYF.

The sample holds many counts of this clonotype. The chain uses TRBV6-6 and TRBJ2-1; D may be TRBD1 or TRBD2 (5 bases each). The J call may not be correct, given that the DNA end is closer to TRBJ2-7. This CDR3 spans 14 amino acids. Germline CDR1 is MNHNY and CDR2 is SVGAGI (reference sequence). The CDR3 coding sequence is TGTGCCAGCAGTTACGGGGGAGTTGGGAATGAGCAGTACTTC. Its protein is CASSYGGVGNEQYF.

This clonotype appeared a few times. This chain uses TRBV7-6 with TRBJ2-3, with TRBD1 matching over 7 bases. V was pared by 5 bases and J by 1 base, with 3 bases of the junction left unmatched. There are 14 residues in the CDR3. Germline V gene data show CDR1 as SGHVS and CDR2 as FNYEAQ. The CDR3, as DNA: TGTGCCAGCAGCCAGGGACAGCGCACAGATACGCAGTATTTT. Residues: CASSQGQRTDTQYF.

The chain links TRBV2 to TRBJ2-5; unclear D gene. The J call may be incorrect, as the DNA end agrees better with TRBJ2-7. In germline, CDR1 is SNHLY, CDR2 FYNNEI. The CDR3 sequence is 13 residues long. CDR3 in DNA: TGTGCCAGCAGTGGCCTTCTTTCCTACGAGCAGTACTTC. This codes for CASSGLLSYEQYF.

This clonotype turned up a few times. The CDR3 loop reads CASSLGGQGRQFF. DNA of the CDR3: TGTGCCAGCAGCTTAGGGGGACAGGGTAGGCAGTTCTTC. The genes are TRBV7-3 and TRBJ2-5; 9 bases align to TRBD1. The J call may be incorrect, as the DNA end agrees better with TRBJ2-1. The CDR3 is 13 residues long. Germline lookup yields CDR1 SGHTA and CDR2 FQGTGA.